The 31 T cell receptor beta chains given below trace back to one sample, sequenced in a study of blood T cell repertoires in COVID-19. Sequencing used immunoSEQ multiplex PCR; TCRdb keeps in-frame clones, though not all of them. Here the sample spans about 150,000 clones, 80% to 90% being singletons. Sequenced input: peripheral blood. Receptor source: a woman between 40 and 50 years old with acute or convalescent COVID-19.

The gene calls are TRBV5-5 and TRBJ2-1, with 7 bases fitting TRBD2. Germline CDR1 and CDR2: SGHKS and YYEKEE (reference sequence). The CDR3 length is 15 residues. The trim removed 0 bases at V and 5 bases at J, leaving 5 bases unmatched. The CDR3 coding sequence is TGTGCCAGCAGCTTGGGAGGGAGGGAGAACAATGAGCAGTTCTTC. Protein product: CASSLGGRENNEQFF.

The rearrangement joins TRBV19 to TRBJ2-7; the D gene is possibly TRBD2 (6 bases). The V gene lost 4 bases and the J gene lost 5 bases, with 15 bases spanning the gap. The CDR3 has 14 residues. CDR1 is LNHDA, CDR2 SQIVND, per germline (reference sequence). The CDR3 is CASSTGTWVNEQYF. The CDR3 coding sequence is TGTGCCAGTAGTACAGGGACTTGGGTGAACGAGCAGTACTTC.

This clone was found once. The chain uses TRBV7-8 and TRBJ1-5; the D gene is possibly TRBD1 (6 bases). Trimming removed 0 bases from V and 7 bases from J, with 13 bases in between. The CDR3 loop spans 15 amino acids. Germline CDR1 and CDR2: SGHVS and FQNEAQ. For the CDR3, the DNA is TGTGCCAGCAGCTTAGCGGGACAAACCGGACAGCCCCAGCATTTT. Translation: CASSLAGQTGQPQHF.

The chain links TRBV19 to TRBJ2-5, with D tentatively TRBD2 (6 bases). The CDR3 extends over 13 amino acids. CDR1 LNHDA and CDR2 SQIVND come from the germline V gene (reference sequence). The V gene lost 4 bases and the J gene lost 5 bases, with 11 bases spanning the gap. The CDR3 nucleotides read TGTGCCAGTAGTACTAGCGCTTTCGAGACCCAGTACTTC. Amino acids: CASSTSAFETQYF. Using reference TRBV19 and TRBJ2-5 for the parts outside the CDR3, the full variable domain is DGGITQSPKYLFRKEGQNVTLSCEQNLNHDAMYWYRQDPGQGLRLIYYSQIVNDFQKGDIAEGYSVSREKKESFPLTVTSAQKNPTAFYLCASSTSAFETQYFGPGTRLLVL.

The V gene is TRBV5-6, the J gene TRBJ1-5, with 7 bases aligning to TRBD1. The V and J ends lost 2 bases and 6 bases, in that order; junction bases with no gene match: 5. Germline V lookup: CDR1 SGHDT, CDR2 YYEEEE. This CDR3 comprises 14 residues. The CDR3 DNA reads as TGTGCCAGCAGCTTACAGGGGATGATTCAGCCCCAGCATTTT. Translation gives CASSLQGMIQPQHF.

This chain uses TRBV7-2 with TRBJ1-2; D gene ambiguous. The germline V gene encodes CDR1 SGHTA and CDR2 FQGNSA. Deletions cut 5 bases from V and 4 bases from J, with 8 bases between. The CDR3 has 12 residues. In DNA form, the CDR3 reads TGTGCCAGCAGCCCAGGTGGCTATGGCTACACCTTC. The encoded protein is CASSPGGYGYTF. Full variable domain (missing parts from reference TRBV7-2 and TRBJ1-2): GAGVSQSPSNKVTEKGKDVELRCDPISGHTALYWYRQSLGQGLEFLIYFQGNSAPDKSGLPSDRFSAERTGGSVSTLTIQRTQQEDSAVYLCASSPGGYGYTFGSGTRLTVV.

This clone was detected only a few times. The chain has TRBV5-6 and TRBJ2-1, with 9 bases that match TRBD1. Trimming took 1 base from V and 12 from J; bases not matched to a gene: 14. The length of the CDR3 is 16 residues. CDR1 is SGHDT, CDR2 YYEEEE, per germline. CDR3 amino acids: CASSLKTGGANYGQFF. In DNA, the CDR3 is TGTGCCAGCAGCTTGAAAACAGGGGGCGCGAATTATGGGCAGTTCTTC.

CDR3 nucleotides: TGTGTAGCGCAGTTGAACACTGAAGCTTTCTTT. It encodes CVAQLNTEAFF. The V and J genes are TRBV12-3 or TRBV12-4 and TRBJ1-1; no definite D call. The length of the CDR3 is 11 residues.

This chain uses TRBV11-2 with TRBJ2-1; TRBD2 agrees at 9 bases. Germline CDR1 reads SGHAT; CDR2 reads FQNNGV. V gave up 7 bases and J gave up 8 bases; unmatched junction bases: 15. The CDR3 runs to 16 residues. The CDR3 DNA sequence: TGTGCCAGCACCGGGGGGCGGGAGGGCCCGGTCCATGAGCAGTTCTTC. Translation: CASTGGREGPVHEQFF.

This clone was detected only once. This chain joins TRBV3-1 (or the pseudogene TRBV3-2) and TRBJ2-3; 9 nucleotides line up with TRBD1. This CDR3 has 16 amino acids. Germline V gene sequence: CDR1 LGHDT, CDR2 YNNKEL (reference sequence). The junction had 8 bases not matched to a gene; V was cut back by 4 bases and J by 3 bases. In DNA form, the CDR3 reads TGTGCCAGCAGCCTTTCCGGGACAGGGCGGACAGATACGCAGTATTTT. Translation: CASSLSGTGRTDTQYF.

This clone was picked up one time. The chain has TRBV28 and TRBJ1-3; D is perhaps TRBD1 (5 bases). Trimming pared 7 bases from V and 4 bases from J, leaving 14 bases between. This CDR3 contains 14 residues. The germline CDR1 and CDR2 sequences are MDHEN and SYDVKM. The DNA of the CDR3 is TGTGCCAGCAATCCACAGGCGAGGGGAAACACCATATATTTT. It is translated as CASNPQARGNTIYF. The variable domain in full, with the rest retrieved from reference TRBV28 and TRBJ1-3, is DVKVTQSSRYLVKRTGEKVFLECVQDMDHENMFWYRQDPGLGLRLIYFSYDVKMKEKGDIPEGYSVSREKKERFSLILESASTNQTSMYLCASNPQARGNTIYFGEGSWLTVV.

V gene TRBV19 combines with J gene TRBJ1-2, with a possible D match to TRBD1 (5 bases). The CDR3 loop spans 17 amino acids. Trimming pared 7 bases from V and 0 bases from J, leaving 21 bases between. CDR1 LNHDA and CDR2 SQIVND come from the germline V gene (reference sequence). CDR3 in DNA: TGTGCCAGTACCATTATGATTACAGGACGGACTAACTATGGCTACACCTTC. The encoded protein is CASTIMITGRTNYGYTF.

The chain joins TRBV5-4 to TRBJ2-1; maybe TRBD2 (6 bases). This CDR3 is 13 amino acids long. CDR1 and CDR2 (germline): SGHNT, YYREEE (reference sequence). Trimming took 7 bases from V and 6 from J, leaving 14 bases between them. Here the CDR3 reads CASLRDLGNEQFF. In DNA form, the CDR3 reads TGTGCCAGCCTGCGGGATCTTGGCAATGAGCAGTTCTTC.

This clone turned up a few times. The rearrangement links TRBV23-1 to TRBJ2-6; D unresolved. TRBV23-1 belongs to the ORF category, with a function that is uncertain. The V end was cut by 10 bases, the J end by 0 bases, with 7 bases between. This CDR3 spans 13 amino acids. Here the CDR3 DNA reads TGCGCCAACTCAAGCTCTGGGGCCAACGTCCTGACTTTC. This gives the protein CANSSSGANVLTF.

The chain recombines TRBV6-5 with TRBJ2-4; no reliable D call. V shed 6 bases and J shed 7 bases, with 16 bases lying between them. CDR1 and CDR2 (germline): MNHEY, SVGAGI. This CDR3 region has 14 residues. The chain's CDR3 is CASSSGRVGNIQYF. The CDR3 DNA follows: TGTGCCAGCAGCTCTGGCCGGGTTGGGAACATTCAGTACTTC.

The table lists this clone with a count of one. The chain recombines TRBV7-6 with TRBJ2-7; 9 nucleotides align to TRBD1. The CDR3 contains 16 residues. In germline, CDR1 is SGHVS, CDR2 FNYEAQ. V dropped 5 bases and J dropped 5; count of bases not matched to a gene: 13. The CDR3 is CASSRGKQGAGHEQYF. The CDR3 DNA reads TGTGCCAGCAGCAGAGGGAAACAGGGGGCCGGCCACGAGCAGTACTTC.

V and J are TRBV4-2 and TRBJ2-4; no clear D. This CDR3 spans 13 amino acids. V was clipped by 4 bases and J by 4 bases, with 8 bases between them. In germline, CDR1 is LGHNA, CDR2 YNFKEQ. The CDR3 DNA is TGTGCCAGCAGCCTGGAGATAAAAAACATTCAGTACTTC. Residues: CASSLEIKNIQYF.

This clone occurred a few times. The chain links TRBV12-3 or TRBV12-4 to TRBJ1-5; D gene ambiguous. CDR3 length: 13 amino acids. V was pared by 8 bases and J by 3 bases, with 11 bases between. In DNA, the CDR3 is TGTGCCAGCTCAAGGGAGAACAATCAGCCCCAGCATTTT. This sequence encodes CASSRENNQPQHF.

V gene TRBV18 combines with J gene TRBJ2-4; 7 nucleotides line up with TRBD1. Germline lookup yields CDR1 KGHSH and CDR2 LQKENI. Trimming took 5 bases from V and 5 from J; bases not matched to a gene: 3. The CDR3 sequence is 13 residues long. The CDR3 here is CASSGDRENIQYF. The CDR3 region has the DNA TGTGCCAGCTCAGGGGACAGAGAAAACATTCAGTACTTC.

The chain has TRBV28 and TRBJ1-3, with a tentative D call TRBD1 (6 bases). Germline V gives CDR1 MDHEN, CDR2 SYDVKM. V was pared by 2 bases and J by 4 bases, with 15 bases between. This CDR3 region has 16 residues. The CDR3 DNA reads TGTGCCAGCAGTTTAAGGCAGGGGCTGAGAGGAAACACCATATATTTT. Translated: CASSLRQGLRGNTIYF.

This rearrangement joins TRBV27 to TRBJ1-1, with 8 bases identical to TRBD1. The J segment lost 2 bases and the V segment lost 2 bases, leaving 4 bases of the junction unmatched. The V gene's germline CDR1 is MNHEY and CDR2 SMNVEV (reference sequence). This CDR3 spans 15 amino acids. DNA of the CDR3: TGTGCCAGCAGTTTAATGGCAGGGGGCAACACTGAAGCTTTCTTT. Its protein is CASSLMAGGNTEAFF.

CDR3 bases: TGCGCCAGCAGCCAGCAGGGCGCAACTAATGAAAAACTGTTTTTT. Its protein product is CASSQQGATNEKLFF. The chain has TRBV4-1 and TRBJ1-4; maybe TRBD1 (5 bases). Trimming pared 3 bases from V and 0 bases from J, leaving 8 bases between. The CDR3 totals 15 residues. Germline lookup yields CDR1 MGHRA and CDR2 YSYEKL.

Concerning this clone: The DNA is left out, because the CDR3 cannot be placed on it with certainty; the CDR3 is given as TCRdb lists it. The V and J genes are TRBV4-2 and TRBJ1-2. Germline CDR1 is LGHNA and CDR2 is YNFKEQ. The CDR3 has 12 residues if both end residues are counted. CDR3 loop: CASSQVGGGNTF.

J is TRBJ2-1 and V is TRBV11-2; tentative D call: TRBD2 (7 bases). There are 14 residues in the CDR3. Germline-derived CDR1 and CDR2 are SGHAT and FQNNGV. V was cut by 1 base and J by 8 bases, with 12 bases left in between. DNA for the CDR3: TGTGCCAGCAGCTTAGTGAGGGGGGGCGATGAGCAGTTCTTC. Translation gives CASSLVRGGDEQFF.

V is TRBV6-5 and J is TRBJ1-2, with 8 nucleotides matching TRBD1. The CDR3 contains 14 residues. CDR1 and CDR2 (germline): MNHEY, SVGAGI. The J segment lost 4 bases and the V segment lost 2 bases, leaving 3 bases of the junction unmatched. The CDR3 coding sequence is TGTGCCAGCAGTTACCCGGGACAGGCCTATGGCTACACCTTC. Translation: CASSYPGQAYGYTF.

The chain employs TRBV4-2 and TRBJ2-5; 14 positions match TRBD2. With 4 bases clipped from V and 2 bases from J, the junction kept 3 bases outside the gene matches. Per germline, CDR1 LGHNA and CDR2 YNFKEQ. This CDR3 has 16 residues. The CDR3 DNA is TGTGCCAGCAGCCCAGGGACTAGCGGGAGTCAAGAGACCCAGTACTTC. Protein sequence: CASSPGTSGSQETQYF.

This clone was detected once. This chain connects TRBV7-3 to TRBJ2-1; 7 nucleotides align to TRBD2. In germline, CDR1 is SGHTA, CDR2 FQGTGA. The length of the CDR3 is 17 residues. V was clipped by 1 base and J by 5 bases; unmatched bases: 11. The CDR3: CASSLSMLAGVDNEQFF. CDR3 sequence (DNA): TGTGCCAGCAGCTTAAGTATGCTGGCGGGAGTGGACAATGAGCAGTTCTTC. The whole variable domain, remainder taken from reference TRBV7-3 and TRBJ2-1, is GAGVSQTPSNKVTEKGKYVELRCDPISGHTALYWYRQSLGQGPEFLIYFQGTGAADDSGLPNDRFFAVRPEGSVSTLKIQRTERGDSAVYLCASSLSMLAGVDNEQFFGPGTRLTVL.

This chain connects TRBV7-9 to TRBJ1-4; 7 bases agree with TRBD1. The length of the CDR3 is 13 residues. Germline CDR1 reads SEHNR; CDR2 reads FQNEAQ (reference sequence). With 6 bases clipped from V and 8 bases from J, the junction kept 6 bases outside the gene matches. The DNA for the CDR3 is TGTGCCAGCAGAGATCCAGGGGGGGAAAAACTGTTTTTT. Its protein product is CASRDPGGEKLFF.

The gene calls are TRBV5-4 and TRBJ2-1, with 8 nucleotides matching TRBD1. J was trimmed by 7 bases and V by 2 bases; bases with no gene match: 8. The CDR3 totals 15 residues. Germline CDR1 and CDR2: SGHNT and YYREEE (reference sequence). Here the CDR3 DNA reads TGTGCCAGCAGCTTAGTAAGGACAGGGAAGAATGAGCAGTTCTTC. It encodes CASSLVRTGKNEQFF.

This rearrangement joins TRBV6-5 to TRBJ1-1; tentative D call: TRBD1 (6 bases). This CDR3 is 15 amino acids long. V lost 6 bases to trimming and J lost 0 bases, with 14 bases between them. Per germline, CDR1 MNHEY and CDR2 SVGAGI. CDR3 DNA sequence: TGTGCCAGCAGACCCGAGGGGGAAATGAACACTGAAGCTTTCTTT. Its translation: CASRPEGEMNTEAFF.

The chain carries TRBV7-8 and TRBJ1-5; 7 bases match TRBD1. The CDR3 length is 14 residues. Germline CDR1 reads SGHVS; CDR2 reads FQNEAQ. V lost 1 base to trimming and J lost 5 bases; unmatched junction nucleotides: 2. The CDR3 nucleotides are TGTGCCAGCAGCTTAGAAACAGGGGATCAGCCCCAGCATTTT. This sequence encodes CASSLETGDQPQHF.